The sample holds a few counts of the clone carrying this T cell receptor beta chain. Its antigen is not identified. This table comes from immunoSEQ multiplex PCR, and its TCRdb copy is limited to in-frame clones, with some not included. The sample has approximately 24,000 clones; 77% are singletons. The data stem from a study of a mutant IDH1 vaccine in newly diagnosed glioma. Study context: Earlier care involved radiotherapy, temozolomide, or both, and the majority received both. Study results and limitations: The authors found pseudoprogression apparently unrelated to changes in top peripheral T cell clonotypes.

The CDR3 runs to 14 residues. In germline, CDR1 is SGHDN, CDR2 FVKESK. Trimming took 8 bases from V and 4 from J, leaving 18 bases between them. Time point denoted: week 5, during vaccination. Doses comprised 300 ug of mutant IDH1 20-mer peptide each, plus topical imiquimod. The sequence came from a man aged 35-49 years with glioma. The J gene is TRBJ2-7, the V gene TRBV14; D may be TRBD1 (6 bases). Sample: PBMCs, taken from a glioma patient whose treatment included an IDH1 peptide vaccine. CDR3: CASATWQGLYEQYF. As DNA, the CDR3 is TGTGCCAGCGCGACTTGGCAGGGGTTGTACGAGCAGTACTTC. Together with reference TRBV14 and TRBJ2-7, the CDR3 gives the full variable domain: EAGVTQFPSHSVIEKGQTVTLRCDPISGHDNLYWYRRVMGKEIKFLLHFVKESKQDESGMPNNRFLAERTGGTYSTLKVQPAELEDSGVYFCASATWQGLYEQYFGPGTRLTVT.